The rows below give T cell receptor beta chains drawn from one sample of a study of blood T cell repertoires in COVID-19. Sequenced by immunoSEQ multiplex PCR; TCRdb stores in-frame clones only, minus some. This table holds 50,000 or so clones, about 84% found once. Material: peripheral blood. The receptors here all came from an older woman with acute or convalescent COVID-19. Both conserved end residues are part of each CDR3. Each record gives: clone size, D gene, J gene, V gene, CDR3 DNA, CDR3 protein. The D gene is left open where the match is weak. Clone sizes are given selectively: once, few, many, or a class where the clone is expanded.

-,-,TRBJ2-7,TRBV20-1,TGCAGTGCTAGTCGGGGCCATACCGGACTATTAATTAGCTCCTACGAGCAGTACTTC,CSASRGHTGLLISSYEQYF
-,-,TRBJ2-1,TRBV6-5,TGTGCCAGCAGCCGAACCACTAGACGCGAGCAGTTCTTC,CASSRTTRREQFF
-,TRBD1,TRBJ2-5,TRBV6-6,TGTGCCAGCTTAAAGGGGGCCCAAAAAGAGACCCAGTACTTC,CASLKGAQKETQYF
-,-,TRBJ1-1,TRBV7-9,TGTGCCAGCACCCGGACAGTGAACACTGAAGCTTTCTTT,CASTRTVNTEAFF
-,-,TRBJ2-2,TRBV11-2,TGTGCCAGCAGCTTAGACAGAAACACCGGGGAGCTGTTTTTT,CASSLDRNTGELFF
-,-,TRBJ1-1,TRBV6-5,TGTGCCAGCAGTTACTCCCAGACAAACACTGAAGCTTTCTTT,CASSYSQTNTEAFF
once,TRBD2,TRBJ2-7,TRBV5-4,TGTGCCAGCAGCTTGGTCTTGACTAGCGGACACACCTACGAGCAGTACTTC,CASSLVLTSGHTYEQYF
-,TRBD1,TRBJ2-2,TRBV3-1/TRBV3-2,TGTGCCAGCAGCCAAAGGACAGGGGCCGGGGAGCTGTTTTTT,CASSQRTGAGELFF
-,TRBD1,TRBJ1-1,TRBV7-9,TGTGCCAGCAGCTCTGGGAGAATCGGGACAGGGGGCACTGAAGCTTTCTTT,CASSSGRIGTGGTEAFF
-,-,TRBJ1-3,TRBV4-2,TGTGCCAGCAGCCAAGAAGCTACCCGCTCTGGAAACACCATATATTTT,CASSQEATRSGNTIYF
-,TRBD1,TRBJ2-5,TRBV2,TGTGCCAGCAGGGGACAGCTCCAAGAGACCCAGTACTTC,CASRGQLQETQYF
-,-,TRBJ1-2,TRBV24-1,TGTGCCACCAGTGATTTGCCTGACAGTGGCTACACCTTC,CATSDLPDSGYTF
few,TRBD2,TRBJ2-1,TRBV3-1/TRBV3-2,TGTGCCAGCAGCCCCACTAGCGGTAGCTACAATGAGCAGTTCTTC,CASSPTSGSYNEQFF
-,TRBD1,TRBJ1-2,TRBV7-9,TGTGCCAGCAGCTCGGGACAGCTTGGAGGCTACACCTTC,CASSSGQLGGYTF
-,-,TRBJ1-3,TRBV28,TGTGCCAGCAGTTTCCGGGGCTCTGGAAACACCATATATTTT,CASSFRGSGNTIYF
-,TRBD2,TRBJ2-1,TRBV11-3,TGTGCCAGCAGTCTTAGCGGGATGTCCTACAATGAGCAGTTCTTC,CASSLSGMSYNEQFF
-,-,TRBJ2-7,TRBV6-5,TGTGCCACCTCGTCGGGGGGCCACGAGCAGTACTTC,CATSSGGHEQYF
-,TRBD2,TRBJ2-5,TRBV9,TGTGCCAGCAGCATGGGACTAGCGGGGAAGATACAAGAGACCCAGTACTTC,CASSMGLAGKIQETQYF
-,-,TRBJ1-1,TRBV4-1,TGCGCCAGCAGCCGCGTTGGGGCACAGGGATTATCGGACACTGAAGCTTTCTTT,CASSRVGAQGLSDTEAFF
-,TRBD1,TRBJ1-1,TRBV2,TGTGCCAGCAGAAGAGGACAGGGGTCCACTGAAGCTTTCTTT,CASRRGQGSTEAFF
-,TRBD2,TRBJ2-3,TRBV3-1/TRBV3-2,TGTGCCAGCAGCCAAGGAAGCGGGGGGCTTACGCAGTATTTT,CASSQGSGGLTQYF
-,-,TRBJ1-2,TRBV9,TGTGCCAGCAGCCCGGCGACAGGACCCTATGGCTACACCTTC,CASSPATGPYGYTF
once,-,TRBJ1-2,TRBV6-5,TGTGCCAGCACCAGCGTGGGAGGGGCGGTCTATGGCTACACCTTC,CASTSVGGAVYGYTF